Described below is a single T cell receptor (beta chain) sequence and its context. Its antigen is not identified. Libraries were prepared by immunoSEQ multiplex PCR; TCRdb keeps only in-frame clonotypes and omits some of them. Found here are about 30,000 clones, around 83% of them singletons; the top ten hold 24%. The time point was: week 5, during vaccination. A single vaccine dose contained 300 ug of mutant IDH1 20-mer peptide, and topical imiquimod was used with it. The source of the sample is a study of a mutant IDH1 vaccine in newly diagnosed glioma. Turning to the study itself: The patients were given eight vaccinations, one each in weeks 1, 3, 5, 7, 11, 15, 19 and 23. It was radiotherapy, temozolomide, or both that patients received previously, with most receiving both.

The germline V gene encodes CDR1 GTSNPN and CDR2 SVGIG (reference sequence). The CDR3 sequence is 16 residues long. V lost 6 bases, J lost 0 bases, and 17 bases lay in between. The V and J genes are TRBV30 and TRBJ2-2, with a tentative D call TRBD2 (6 bases). The sequence came from a man aged 30 to 45 with glioma. Sequenced here: PBMCs, sampled from a glioma patient whose treatment included an IDH1 peptide vaccine. CDR3 DNA: TGTGCCTGCAGGACATATAGCGGTCCGAACACCGGGGAGCTGTTTTTT. It translates to CACRTYSGPNTGELFF.